This T cell receptor beta chain was retrieved from a study of graft-versus-host responses after intestinal transplantation. Whole-study context: Each recipient received anti-thymocyte globulin induction, then tacrolimus and steroids for two to three years.

Sequencing was performed with immunoSEQ multiplex PCR; in TCRdb, only in-frame clones are kept and a portion is missing. The sample yields about 99,000 clones, approximately 90% seen once. Points on this clone: Antigen unknown.

Overall study findings and caveats: Early post-transplant HvG declines showed an association with peak circulating GvH clone levels. There were GvH clones found in recipient marrow, and some of them appeared first in ileum or blood. Those patients showing graft-donor T cell macrochimerism displayed high graft-versus-host to host-versus-graft clonal ratios in allografts.

This CDR3 comprises 19 residues. Germline V lookup: CDR1 SGHRS, CDR2 YFSETQ. V was pared by 2 bases and J by 0 bases, with 12 bases of the junction left unmatched. The sample here was unstimulated CD8+ T cells sorted from spleen or lymph node cells, taken before transplant. The rearrangement uses TRBV5-1 and TRBJ1-1; 11 bases align to TRBD1. This clonotype was sampled from a human donor who was the organ donor for an intestinal transplant. This CDR3 is CASSFYPGQGVGVNTEAFF. CDR3 sequence (DNA): TGCGCCAGCAGCTTTTACCCGGGACAGGGGGTCGGGGTGAACACTGAAGCTTTCTTT.